The clone carrying this TCR beta chain was detected a few times. Its antigen is still unknown. At one boundary the junction diverges from the germline segment, which might be a read error. TCRdb reanalysed the 5' RACE reads using MiXCR and keeps one entry per CDR3 protein. The sample includes roughly 240,000 distinct CDR3 sequences, around 6.7% of them seen just once. These data originate in a study of T cells after yellow fever vaccination. For the study at large: Fractions low in cell number were prepared with SMART-Seq v4 Ultra Low Input.

CDR1 is SSHAT, CDR2 FNYEAQ, per germline (reference sequence). CDR3 size: 16 residues. Study observations and caveats: Weaker, the secondary response had a peak occurring faster, on day 5 versus 15. The booster saw the reappearance of most primary-vaccination clones (roughly 95% CD4, 80% to 90% CD8). Repertoires obtained by FACS sorting could include abundant clonotypes that entered as contaminants from the bulk population.

The clonotype comes from a man aged 30-40 years who received the YFV17D yellow fever vaccine. The specimen was CD4+ T cells sorted from PBMCs, collected on the day of the yellow fever booster vaccination. This chain connects TRBV7-7 to TRBJ2-5; TRBD2 agrees at 8 bases. CDR3 nucleotides: TGTGCTAGCAGCTTAGAAAGTAGCGGGGCGCAAGAGACCCAGTACTTC. Translating gives CASSLESSGAQETQYF.